These 2 T cell receptor beta chains were all obtained from the same sample, sequenced in a study of OX40 agonist ivuxolimab in advanced cancers. This table comes from immunoSEQ multiplex PCR, and its TCRdb copy is limited to in-frame clones, with some not included. Among about 84,000 clones listed, 94% were seen once. Sequenced here: CD4+ or CD8+ T cells sorted from blood, sampled in a trial of the OX40 agonist ivuxolimab. The receptors were gathered from an adult with an advanced solid tumor such as melanoma, head and neck, liver or kidney cancer.

The gene calls are TRBV9 and TRBJ2-5, with 14 bases that match TRBD2. The CDR3 has 18 amino acids. V was pared by 1 base and J by 4 bases, with 9 bases of the junction left unmatched. CDR1 SGDLS and CDR2 YYNGEE come from the germline V gene. For the CDR3, the DNA is TGTGCCAGCAGCGTATGTCCGGGACTAGCGGGAGTGGGAGAGACCCAGTACTTC. This encodes CASSVCPGLAGVGETQYF.

V usage is TRBV9 and J usage is TRBJ2-1; TRBD1 matches at 9 bases. The CDR3 spans 17 residues. Germline V gives CDR1 SGDLS, CDR2 YYNGEE. The V and J ends lost 0 bases and 12 bases, in that order; junction bases with no gene match: 16. The CDR3 coding sequence is TGTGCCAGCAGCGTAGCTACGGGTAGGGGACAGGGAGGAGGGCAGTTCTTC. This sequence encodes CASSVATGRGQGGGQFF.